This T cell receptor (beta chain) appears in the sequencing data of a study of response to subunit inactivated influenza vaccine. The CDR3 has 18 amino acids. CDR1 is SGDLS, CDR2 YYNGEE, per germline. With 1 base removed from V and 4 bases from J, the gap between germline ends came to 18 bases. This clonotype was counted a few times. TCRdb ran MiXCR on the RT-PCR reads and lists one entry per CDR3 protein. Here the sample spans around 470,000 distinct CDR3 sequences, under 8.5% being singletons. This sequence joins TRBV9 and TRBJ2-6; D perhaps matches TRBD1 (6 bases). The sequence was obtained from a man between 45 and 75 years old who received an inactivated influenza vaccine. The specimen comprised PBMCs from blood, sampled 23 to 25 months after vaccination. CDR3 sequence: CASSVMGAPKGGANVLTF. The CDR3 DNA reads TGTGCCAGCAGCGTAATGGGGGCTCCCAAGGGAGGGGCCAACGTCCTGACTTTC.